This TCR beta chain comes out of a study of T-cell reconstitution after alpha-beta-depleted transplantation in children. General study points: Surviving recipient T cells and intrathymic progenitors accounted for some patients' high TCRbeta diversity at day 60. At one year after transplant, newly produced T cells mostly accounted for T-cell counts and diversity. Several hundred rapidly expanded clones from non-depleted graft cells reportedly supplied alpha-beta T cells about two months post-transplant.

The CDR3 spans 15 residues. The V end lost 7 bases, the J end lost 4 bases, and 19 bases lay between the germline ends. The germline gives CDR1 MNHEY, CDR2 SMNVEV (reference sequence). Library preparation (for TCRbeta) was performed with unique molecular identifiers. TCRdb re-analysed the PCR reads in MiXCR, keeping a single row per CDR3 protein. The table lists 200,000 to 300,000 distinct CDR3 sequences, more than 20% of them singletons. In its sample, this clonotype was seen a few times. As yet, its antigen is unknown. V is TRBV27 and J is TRBJ1-2, with unresolved D. Sequences were derived from PBMCs, mostly from graft donor cells, sampled 360 days after TCRalphabeta/CD19-depleted stem cell transplant. This TCR was recovered from a female patient aged 2-15 years who had a stem cell transplant for congenital amegakaryocytic thrombocytopenia, so the T cells may come from the graft donor. The CDR3 protein is CASTLSHGRLYGYTF. The CDR3 nucleotides are TGTGCCAGCACCCTCTCCCATGGCAGACTCTATGGCTACACCTTC.